Here is one T cell receptor (beta chain) with its context. Its cognate antigen is unknown. After removal of 3 bases from V and 7 bases from J, the junction contained 4 bases not matched to a gene. Per germline, CDR1 MNHEY and CDR2 SMNVEV (reference sequence). This CDR3 comprises 13 residues. TCRdb used MiXCR to reprocess the reads, holding one entry per CDR3 protein. The sample lists hundreds of thousands of distinct CDR3 sequences, about a third occurring once. This sample is part of a study of T cell repertoires in cytomegalovirus infection. Notes on the study in general: Identification of carriers of CMV plus the relevant HLA was performed using cumulative public TCR beta family frequency. The ex vivo response was dominated by HLA-C-restricted CMV-specific TCR beta clonotypes.

The chain combines TRBV27 with TRBJ1-1; 8 nucleotides align to TRBD1. This material consisted of cultured CD8+ T cells from PBMCs, taken from culture after CMV antigen stimulation. This clonotype was obtained from a human donor in good health (CMV status not recorded). Some clones in this sample may be carry-over from other donors' samples. The CDR3 DNA follows: TGTGCCAGCAGTTTCGACAGGGGTCGTGAAGCTTTCTTT. Translating gives CASSFDRGREAFF.